This T cell receptor beta chain emerged from a study of T-cell memory formation after mild COVID-19. Overall study context: The study found TCR clusters largely donor specific.

This clonotype was picked up a small number of times. Its antigen is as yet unknown. Barcoded TCR alpha and TCR beta cDNA libraries with UMIs came from 5'RACE using constant-segment primers. MiXCR, run by TCRdb on the 5' RACE reads, gives a single entry per CDR3 protein. The sample lists roughly 250,000 distinct CDR3 sequences, around 17% seen once, with 20% to 25% in the top ten. The CDR3 runs 14 residues. The V segment lost 8 bases and the J segment 2 bases; nucleotides outside the gene matches: 3. From germline, CDR1 is WSHSY and CDR2 SAAADI. General observations from the study: Clones contracting day 15 to 85 were balanced CD4/CD8; later expanders leaned CD4+. Among CD4+ contracting clones, most were CM and EM, and CD8+ ones EMRA.

The chain carries TRBV10-2 and TRBJ2-3, with 11 bases aligning to TRBD2. Sequencing input: PBMCs or a T cell subset sorted from them (not recorded which). This clonotype was obtained from a man aged 18 to 35 who had mild COVID-19 (a few samples of this study predate the infection). Cell type and time point are not known. The CDR3: CASETSGVTDTQYF. CDR3 in DNA: TGCGCCAGCGAGACTAGCGGGGTCACAGATACGCAGTATTTT.